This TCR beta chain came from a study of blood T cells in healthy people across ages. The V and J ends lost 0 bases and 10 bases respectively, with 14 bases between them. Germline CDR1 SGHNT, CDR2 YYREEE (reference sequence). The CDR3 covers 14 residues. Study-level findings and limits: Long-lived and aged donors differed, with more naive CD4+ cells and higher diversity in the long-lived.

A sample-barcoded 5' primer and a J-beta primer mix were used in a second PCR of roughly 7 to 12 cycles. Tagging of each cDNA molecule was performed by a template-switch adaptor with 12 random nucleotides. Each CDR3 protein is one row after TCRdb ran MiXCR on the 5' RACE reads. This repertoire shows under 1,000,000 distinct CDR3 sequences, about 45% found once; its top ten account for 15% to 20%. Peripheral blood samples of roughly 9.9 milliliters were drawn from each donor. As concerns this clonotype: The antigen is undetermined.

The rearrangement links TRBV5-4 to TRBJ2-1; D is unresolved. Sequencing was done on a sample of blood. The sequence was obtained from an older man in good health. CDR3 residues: CASSLGPGPYEQFF. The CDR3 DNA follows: TGTGCCAGCAGCTTGGGGCCGGGTCCCTACGAGCAGTTCTTC. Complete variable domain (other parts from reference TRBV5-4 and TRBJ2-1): ETGVTQSPTHLIKTRGQQVTLRCSSQSGHNTVSWYQQALGQGPQFIFQYYREEENGRGNFPPRFSGLQFPNYSSELNVNALELDDSALYLCASSLGPGPYEQFFGPGTRLTVL.